This TCR beta chain comes out of a study of patients and donors after allogeneic stem cell transplantation. The CDR3 loop spans 16 amino acids. The germline V gene has CDR1 SNHLY and CDR2 FYNNEI. V gave up 6 bases and J gave up 2 bases, with 17 bases separating them. One entry per CDR3 protein results from TCRdb running MiXCR on the RT-PCR reads. Among over 130,000 distinct CDR3 sequences listed, about 40% were seen once. The clonotype was recovered from a human donor who was either an allogeneic HSCT recipient or a stem cell or donor lymphocyte infusion donor (not recorded which). It is not recorded whose cells these are; they may come from a transplant donor. The rearrangement links TRBV2 to TRBJ2-1; D may be TRBD2 (5 bases). Sequencing was carried out using blood, either unsorted or a sorted T cell fraction (not recorded which). In nucleotides, the CDR3 is TGTGCCAGCAGACCCAATAGGACTCCCGCCTACAATGAGCAGTTCTTC. This sequence encodes CASRPNRTPAYNEQFF.